This TCR beta chain originates from a study of control samples from healthy donors and cancer patients. The CDR3 has 14 residues. Trimming left V 1 base short and J 5 bases short, with 9 bases between. Germline V gene lookup returns CDR1 LGHDT and CDR2 YNNKEL (reference sequence). Generated by immunoSEQ multiplex PCR, the TCRdb table keeps only in-frame clones and is missing some. The sample lists 100,000 to 150,000 clones; roughly 92% were seen once. The chain combines TRBV3-1 (or the pseudogene TRBV3-2) with TRBJ2-1; tentatively, D is TRBD2 (5 bases). The specimen sequenced was PBMCs. The source of this sequence is an elderly man with head and neck cancer. The CDR3 nucleotides are TGTGCCAGCAGCCAAGTACGAGCGGACAATGAGCAGTTCTTC. It encodes CASSQVRADNEQFF.